These 32 T cell receptor beta chains share one sample of origin, sequenced in a study of neurological immune-mediated disorders. From the 5' RACE reads, TCRdb called clonotypes with MiXCR, one entry per CDR3 protein. The repertoire holds tens of thousands of distinct CDR3 sequences, with about 4% as singletons. The sequencing sample was made of CD4+ T cells from blood. Every receptor here comes from a middle-aged woman in good health.

On this clonotype itself: A much larger clone differs by one base, so this may be a read error. The CDR3 sequence is CASSIRDSYGHTF. The CDR3 DNA follows: TGTGCCAGTAGTATTCGGGACAGCTATGGCCACACCTTC. This sequence joins TRBV19 and TRBJ1-2; 7 bases align to TRBD1. This CDR3 comprises 13 residues. Looked up from germline, CDR1 is LNHDA and CDR2 is SQIVND (reference sequence).

The table lists this clonotype with many counts. The rearrangement uses TRBV20-1 and TRBJ2-3; D is unclear. The germline V and J ends were trimmed by 5 bases and 1 base, with 13 bases remaining between them. CDR1 is DFQATT and CDR2 is SNEGSKA in the germline V gene (reference sequence). This CDR3 contains 14 residues. The CDR3 sequence: CSARTQWRTDTQYF. The CDR3 nucleotides read TGCAGTGCTCGAACCCAGTGGCGCACAGATACGCAGTATTTT.

This clonotype was detected many times. The rearrangement links TRBV9 to TRBJ1-1, with D tentatively TRBD1 (6 bases). The V gene lost 0 bases and the J gene lost 1 base, with 19 bases spanning the gap. Germline CDR1 and CDR2: SGDLS and YYNGEE. The CDR3 sequence is 18 residues long. CDR3 amino acids: CASSVAPSTGSGNTEAFF. The CDR3 region has the DNA TGTGCCAGCAGCGTAGCCCCCTCCACAGGGAGTGGGAACACTGAAGCTTTCTTT.

Many counts were recorded for this clonotype. This rearrangement joins TRBV5-6 to TRBJ1-2; D unclear. Trimming pared 1 base from V and 1 base from J, leaving 11 bases between. In germline, CDR1 is SGHDT, CDR2 YYEEEE. The CDR3 has 15 residues. Here the CDR3 reads CASSLRGRFNYGYTF. CDR3 in DNA: TGTGCCAGCAGCTTGAGAGGACGATTTAACTATGGCTACACCTTC.

This clonotype was picked up many times. The chain links TRBV3-1 to TRBJ1-2; the D gene is possibly TRBD1 (5 bases). Trimming shortened V by 3 bases and J by 4 bases, and 15 bases separated the two germline ends. The length of the CDR3 is 15 residues. CDR1 is LGHDT, CDR2 YNNKEL, per germline (reference sequence). The CDR3 sequence: CASSQYGAPLYGYTF. The CDR3 DNA reads TGTGCCAGCAGCCAGTATGGGGCCCCGCTCTATGGCTACACCTTC.

This clonotype was detected a few times. The chain has TRBV20-1 and TRBJ2-5; D remains unclear. The CDR3 extends over 13 amino acids. Trimming left V 0 bases short and J 2 bases short, with 7 bases between. The germline V gene has CDR1 DFQATT and CDR2 SNEGSKA (reference sequence). CDR3 in amino acids: CSARDHRQETQYF. DNA of the CDR3: TGCAGTGCTAGAGACCATCGGCAAGAGACCCAGTACTTC.

Many counts were recorded for this clonotype. The chain uses TRBV20-1 and TRBJ1-5; D possibly corresponds to TRBD1 (5 bases). Germline V gene data show CDR1 as DFQATT and CDR2 as SNEGSKA (reference sequence). V lost 3 bases and J lost 9, with 21 bases in between. The CDR3 sequence is 15 residues long. The CDR3 spells CSARVSGSGSGPQHF. DNA for the CDR3: TGCAGTGCTAGGGTATCAGGCTCAGGGTCCGGGCCCCAGCATTTT.

This clonotype was picked up many times. This rearrangement joins TRBV24-1 to TRBJ1-4; no reliable D call. The CDR3 loop spans 14 amino acids. Germline values: CDR1 KGHDR, CDR2 SFDVKD. Trimming took off 4 bases at V and 10 bases at J, with 15 bases between the two ends. The DNA for the CDR3 is TGTGCCACCAGTGAGTCAAGTTTTGCCGGAAAACTGTTTTTT. Amino acid sequence: CATSESSFAGKLFF.

This clonotype was found many times. The rearrangement uses TRBV29-1 and TRBJ2-7; tentatively, D is TRBD2 (6 bases). The CDR3 is made up of 13 amino acids. Trimming pared 4 bases from V and 3 bases from J, leaving 13 bases between. Germline lookup yields CDR1 SQVTM and CDR2 ANQGSEA. As DNA, the CDR3 is TGCAGCGTTGGGGGGTTGCGGGGCTACGAGCAGTACTTC. This gives the protein CSVGGLRGYEQYF.

The rearrangement links TRBV9 to TRBJ2-7; 12 nucleotides align to TRBD2. The germline V gene encodes CDR1 SGDLS and CDR2 YYNGEE. The CDR3 is 14 amino acids. Trimming removed 4 bases from V and 2 bases from J; junction bases left unmatched: 1. CDR3 sequence: CASSLAGGAYEQYF. The CDR3, as DNA: TGTGCCAGCAGCCTAGCGGGAGGGGCCTACGAGCAGTACTTC.

In this sample, this clonotype turned up many times. The chain is built from TRBV28 and TRBJ2-1; 15 bases map to TRBD2. CDR1 is MDHEN, CDR2 SYDVKM, per germline. With V trimmed by 4 bases and J by 0 bases, 10 bases remained unmatched. The CDR3 consists of 20 residues. The CDR3 region has the DNA TGTGCCAGCAGTTCCTCAGGACTAGCGGGAGGGCTGAGCTCCTACAATGAGCAGTTCTTC. Translating it yields CASSSSGLAGGLSSYNEQFF.

This clonotype was found many times. The rearrangement uses TRBV3-1 and TRBJ1-6; the D is unclear. Between the trimmed V and J ends, which lost 2 bases and 10 bases, there was a span of 12 bases. The germline V gene encodes CDR1 LGHDT and CDR2 YNNKEL (reference sequence). This CDR3 is built from 14 residues. The DNA for the CDR3 is TGTGCCAGCAGCCAACCGACCGGACGGTCACCCCTCCACTTT. Its translation is CASSQPTGRSPLHF.

This clonotype occurred many times. The chain has TRBV2 and TRBJ2-7, with D possibly TRBD2 on 5 matching bases. Looked up from germline, CDR1 is SNHLY and CDR2 is FYNNEI. V lost 3 bases and J 2 bases, leaving 8 bases between the germline ends. This CDR3 comprises 13 residues. CDR3 nucleotides: TGTGCCAGCAGTGAGACGGGGACCTACGAGCAGTACTTC. Protein sequence: CASSETGTYEQYF.

This clonotype is labeled as medium-sized. The CDR3 coding sequence is TGCAGTGCTCGCACGGGGACAGGGAACACCGGGGAGCTGTTTTTT. Amino acid sequence: CSARTGTGNTGELFF. V and J are TRBV20-1 and TRBJ2-2; 8 bases are shared with TRBD1. Germline V gives CDR1 DFQATT, CDR2 SNEGSKA (reference sequence). The CDR3 spans 15 residues. V was pared by 5 bases and J by 1 base, with 6 bases of the junction left unmatched.

This clonotype was observed many times. The rearrangement uses TRBV4-1 and TRBJ2-2; 9 nucleotides line up with TRBD1. Germline CDR1 MGHRA, CDR2 YSYEKL. V was pared by 1 base and J by 5 bases, with 5 bases of the junction left unmatched. The CDR3 length is 16 residues. The CDR3 region is CASSQVRTGVTGELFF. The DNA for the CDR3 is TGCGCCAGCAGCCAAGTTCGGACAGGGGTAACCGGGGAGCTGTTTTTT.

This clonotype was seen repeatedly, ten times or more. The J gene is TRBJ2-5, the V gene TRBV28; 12 bases map to TRBD2. The CDR3 runs 16 residues. Trimming at V came to 7 bases and at J to 5 bases, leaving 11 bases not matched to a gene. CDR1 is MDHEN, CDR2 SYDVKM, per germline. The CDR3 spells CASTRGGLAGGETQYF. The CDR3 DNA sequence: TGTGCCAGCACCCGCGGCGGTCTAGCGGGAGGGGAGACCCAGTACTTC. The whole variable domain, filled in from reference TRBV28 and TRBJ2-5, reads DVKVTQSSRYLVKRTGEKVFLECVQDMDHENMFWYRQDPGLGLRLIYFSYDVKMKEKGDIPEGYSVSREKKERFSLILESASTNQTSMYLCASTRGGLAGGETQYFGPGTRLLVL.

In its sample, this clonotype was seen many times. Sequence at one end of the junction differs from germline and may be a read error. J is TRBJ2-1 and V is TRBV7-7; the D is unclear. Germline loops: CDR1 SSHAT, CDR2 FNYEAQ (reference sequence). CDR3 length equals 14 residues. DNA for the CDR3: TGTGCTAGCAGCTTAGGATTGAAGGGATTTGAGCAGTTCTTC. This gives the protein CASSLGLKGFEQFF.

This clonotype showed up many times. For the CDR3, the DNA is TGTGCCAGCAGGTTCGACACCCAGAACACTGAAGCTTTCTTT. Translating it yields CASRFDTQNTEAFF. The chain is built from TRBV12-3 or TRBV12-4 and TRBJ1-1; D is unclear. The V end lost 6 bases, the J end lost 1 base, and 12 bases lay between the germline ends. This CDR3 has 14 residues.

This clonotype was seen at least ten times. The chain couples TRBV28 to TRBJ2-7; 7 bases fit TRBD1. This CDR3 contains 12 residues. Trimming removed 3 bases from V and 12 bases from J; junction bases left unmatched: 8. Germline CDR1 is MDHEN and CDR2 is SYDVKM. CDR3 in amino acids: CASSFWQGVLYF. The CDR3 coding sequence is TGTGCCAGCAGTTTCTGGCAGGGGGTGTTGTACTTC.

This clonotype was seen at least ten times. The gene calls are TRBV5-1 and TRBJ2-7, with a weak D call TRBD1 (5 bases). V was cut by 4 bases and J by 3 bases, with 11 bases left in between. Germline CDR1 and CDR2: SGHRS and YFSETQ. This CDR3 has 13 amino acids. The CDR3 reads CASSQDTDYEQYF. Written as DNA, the CDR3 is TGCGCCAGCAGCCAGGACACCGACTACGAGCAGTACTTC.

This clonotype was recorded at least ten times. The chain combines TRBV12-3 or TRBV12-4 with TRBJ2-2; the match to TRBD2 covers 12 bases. The CDR3 covers 15 residues. V gave up 6 bases and J gave up 7 bases; unmatched junction bases: 6. CDR3 in amino acids: CASRLAGGPRGELFF. Written as DNA, the CDR3 is TGTGCCAGCAGGCTAGCGGGGGGGCCACGCGGGGAGCTGTTTTTT.

This clonotype has a count of ten or more. This chain uses TRBV20-1 with TRBJ1-2; D perhaps matches TRBD1 (5 bases). The CDR3 spans 13 residues. Germline V lookup: CDR1 DFQATT, CDR2 SNEGSKA (reference sequence). V was trimmed by 1 base and J by 1 base, leaving 7 bases between them. CDR3 DNA sequence: TGCAGTGCTAGAGCAGGGAATAACTATGGCTACACCTTC. Translating it yields CSARAGNNYGYTF.

This clonotype has ten or more counts. The chain couples TRBV5-4 to TRBJ2-1; the D gene could be TRBD1 or TRBD2 (5 bases each). The CDR3 extends over 17 amino acids. V dropped 0 bases and J dropped 6 bases, with 19 bases sitting between them. Germline V CDR1 and CDR2: SGHNT, YYREEE (reference sequence). CDR3 residues: CASSLAGARLEGNEQFF. CDR3 coding DNA: TGTGCCAGCAGCTTGGCCGGGGCTAGATTGGAAGGCAATGAGCAGTTCTTC.

This clonotype was observed many times. The J gene is TRBJ2-5, the V gene TRBV6-5, with 9 bases lining up with TRBD2. CDR1 and CDR2 (germline): MNHEY, SVGAGI. J was trimmed by 5 bases and V by 5 bases; bases with no gene match: 9. CDR3 size: 15 residues. The CDR3 reads CASSNRRGREETQYF. The DNA for the CDR3 is TGTGCCAGCAGTAACCGTCGCGGGAGGGAGGAGACCCAGTACTTC.

This clonotype was found many times. This rearrangement joins TRBV4-1 to TRBJ1-2, with 10 bases identical to TRBD1. Unmatched junction bases numbered 2, after V lost 0 bases and J lost 4 bases. From germline, CDR1 is MGHRA and CDR2 YSYEKL. CDR3 length: 15 residues. The CDR3 nucleotides read TGCGCCAGCAGCCAAGATCGGACAGGGGGCTATGGCTACACCTTC. Amino acid sequence: CASSQDRTGGYGYTF.

This rearrangement joins TRBV5-1 to TRBJ2-1; D is possibly TRBD2 (6 bases). The CDR3 extends over 14 amino acids. From germline, CDR1 is SGHRS and CDR2 YFSETQ. V lost 6 bases, J lost 5 bases, and 15 bases lay in between. For the CDR3, the DNA is TGCGCCAGCAACTTCGGGACTGGCAACAATGAGCAGTTCTTC. Its protein is CASNFGTGNNEQFF.

In this sample, this clonotype turned up many times. This chain joins TRBV12-5 and TRBJ1-5; D might be TRBD1 (6 bases). V was trimmed by 0 bases and J by 8 bases, leaving 8 bases between them. Germline CDR1 and CDR2: LGHNT and FRNRAP. The CDR3 has 13 residues. The CDR3 loop is CASGLVPGEPQHF. The CDR3 DNA reads as TGTGCTAGTGGTTTGGTTCCAGGGGAGCCCCAGCATTTT.

This clonotype showed up many times. The gene calls are TRBV20-1 and TRBJ2-1, with 8 positions matching TRBD2. Trimming took 3 bases from V and 6 from J; bases not matched to a gene: 1. Germline assignment: CDR1 DFQATT and CDR2 SNEGSKA (reference sequence). CDR3 length: 12 residues. CDR3 in DNA: TGCAGTGCTAGCGGGGGGGGCAATGAGCAGTTCTTC. This gives the protein CSASGGGNEQFF.

This clonotype was counted ten times or more. The chain combines TRBV5-1 with TRBJ2-3; TRBD1 matches 7 bases. The CDR3 runs 16 residues. V trimming: 0 bases; J trimming: 0 bases; junction bases outside the gene matches: 4. Germline CDR1 reads SGHRS; CDR2 reads YFSETQ. This chain's CDR3 is CASSLDGQASTDTQYF. The CDR3 DNA follows: TGCGCCAGCAGCTTGGACGGACAGGCGAGCACAGATACGCAGTATTTT.

The sample holds many counts of this clonotype. The junction departs from the called germline gene at one end, perhaps through a read error. The chain couples TRBV5-1 to TRBJ2-3; TRBD2 is a possible D gene (6 bases). The germline gives CDR1 SGHRS, CDR2 YFSETQ. The CDR3 sequence is 13 residues long. CDR3 sequence (DNA): TGCGCCAGCAGCTTGGGTTTTGTGGGAGGTCTTCACTTT. Translating gives CASSLGFVGGLHF.

Many counts were recorded for this clonotype. The rearrangement uses TRBV14 and TRBJ2-1; no definite D call. The V gene lost 0 bases and the J gene lost 3 bases, with 3 bases spanning the gap. Germline values: CDR1 SGHDN, CDR2 FVKESK. This CDR3 comprises 13 residues. The CDR3 sequence: CASSQEDYNEQFF. CDR3 nucleotide sequence: TGTGCCAGCAGCCAAGAGGACTACAATGAGCAGTTCTTC. Drawing the rest from reference TRBV14 and TRBJ2-1, the complete variable domain is EAGVTQFPSHSVIEKGQTVTLRCDPISGHDNLYWYRRVMGKEIKFLLHFVKESKQDESGMPNNRFLAERTGGTYSTLKVQPAELEDSGVYFCASSQEDYNEQFFGPGTRLTVL.

Ten or more counts support this clonotype. The chain has TRBV29-1 and TRBJ2-1, with TRBD2 matching 8 bases. Germline V CDR1 and CDR2: SQVTM, ANQGSEA. The CDR3 has 14 residues. With 4 bases clipped from V and 5 bases from J, the junction kept 7 bases outside the gene matches. Here the CDR3 reads CSVAGLAGHNEQFF. In DNA form, the CDR3 reads TGCAGCGTTGCTGGGCTAGCGGGCCACAATGAGCAGTTCTTC.